A single sample is the source of the 18 T cell receptor beta chains below, sequenced in a study of blood T cell repertoires in COVID-19. TCRdb keeps only in-frame clones here, not all; method: immunoSEQ multiplex PCR. Among around 23,000 clones listed, about 89% were seen once. Specimen: peripheral blood. The receptors were gathered from a man in his sixties or seventies with active COVID-19.

This rearrangement joins TRBV30 to TRBJ2-3; the match to TRBD2 covers 10 bases. The CDR3 consists of 17 residues. The germline V gene has CDR1 GTSNPN and CDR2 SVGIG (reference sequence). J was trimmed by 5 bases and V by 0 bases; bases with no gene match: 11. The CDR3: CAWSVLASGREKDTQYF. The CDR3, as DNA: TGTGCCTGGAGTGTACTGGCGAGCGGGAGGGAGAAAGATACGCAGTATTTT.

The genes are TRBV2 and TRBJ2-7; TRBD2 is a possible D gene (5 bases). The germline V and J ends were trimmed by 2 bases and 7 bases, with 9 bases remaining between them. CDR1 and CDR2 (germline): SNHLY, FYNNEI. The CDR3 spans 12 residues. CDR3 loop: CASSENRGEQYF. The CDR3 nucleotides are TGTGCCAGCAGTGAAAACCGGGGAGAGCAGTACTTC.

The rearrangement links TRBV5-1 to TRBJ1-2; D possibly corresponds to TRBD1 (5 bases). Between the trimmed V and J ends, which lost 5 bases and 7 bases, there was a span of 18 bases. Germline V CDR1 and CDR2: SGHRS, YFSETQ. The CDR3 loop spans 14 amino acids. In nucleotides, the CDR3 is TGCGCCAGCAGTAGAGAATACGGGACTCCTGGCTACACCTTC. Protein sequence: CASSREYGTPGYTF. Complete variable domain (other parts from reference TRBV5-1 and TRBJ1-2): KAGVTQTPRYLIKTRGQQVTLSCSPISGHRSVSWYQQTPGQGLQFLFEYFSETQRNKGNFPGRFSGRQFSNSRSEMNVSTLELGDSALYLCASSREYGTPGYTFGSGTRLTVV.

The V and J genes are TRBV18 and TRBJ1-1; 11 bases agree with TRBD1. Trimming took 3 bases from V and 3 from J; bases not matched to a gene: 9. The CDR3 sequence is 17 residues long. The germline V gene has CDR1 KGHSH and CDR2 LQKENI. This CDR3 is CASSPSEGQGAYTEAFF. The DNA for the CDR3 is TGTGCCAGCTCACCCAGTGAAGGACAGGGGGCATACACTGAAGCTTTCTTT.

The chain employs TRBV7-3 and TRBJ2-2; D ambiguous. With 4 bases removed from V and 2 bases from J, the gap between germline ends came to 5 bases. From germline, CDR1 is SGHTA and CDR2 FQGTGA. This CDR3 has 13 residues. The CDR3 DNA follows: TGTGCCAGCAGCTCCTCCAACACCGGGGAGCTGTTTTTT. This encodes CASSSSNTGELFF. The full variable domain, rest sourced from reference TRBV7-3 and TRBJ2-2, is GAGVSQTPSNKVTEKGKYVELRCDPISGHTALYWYRQSLGQGPEFLIYFQGTGAADDSGLPNDRFFAVRPEGSVSTLKIQRTERGDSAVYLCASSSSNTGELFFGEGSRLTVL.

This clone was counted between two and nine times. J is TRBJ2-1 and V is TRBV15; 12 bases fit TRBD2. This CDR3 has 16 residues. Germline V CDR1 and CDR2: LNHNV, YYDKDF (reference sequence). V shed 6 bases, J shed 1 base, and the junction held 4 bases outside the gene matches. CDR3 coding DNA: TGTGCCACCAGTAACGGACTAGCGGGGTCCTACAATGAGCAGTTCTTC. Translated: CATSNGLAGSYNEQFF.

Only one count was recorded for this clone. The rearrangement links TRBV2 to TRBJ1-1; possible D gene TRBD1, 5 bases. V gave up 6 bases and J gave up 1 base, with 9 bases separating them. This CDR3 contains 13 residues. Per germline, CDR1 SNHLY and CDR2 FYNNEI. As DNA, the CDR3 is TGTGCCAGCAGAGGCAGGGCGAACACTGAAGCTTTCTTT. Translating it yields CASRGRANTEAFF.

The chain employs TRBV11-1 and TRBJ2-7; D is unresolved. Trimming stripped 2 bases from V and 3 bases from J, with 5 bases between. The length of the CDR3 is 12 residues. CDR1 and CDR2 from the germline V gene are SGHAT and FQDESV (reference sequence). In DNA, the CDR3 is TGTGCCAGCAGCTTATCCGGCTACGAGCAGTACTTC. This translates into CASSLSGYEQYF. The variable domain in full, completed from reference TRBV11-1 and TRBJ2-7, reads EAEVAQSPRYKITEKSQAVAFWCDPISGHATLYWYRQILGQGPELLVQFQDESVVDDSQLPKDRFSAERLKGVDSTLKIQPAELGDSAMYLCASSLSGYEQYFGPGTRLTVT.

V gene TRBV29-1 combines with J gene TRBJ1-1; D unresolved. CDR1 is SQVTM, CDR2 ANQGSEA, per germline. The ends were cut back, 1 base at V and 1 base at J, with 7 bases in the middle. This CDR3 region has 13 residues. The CDR3 sequence is CSVEVVRNTEAFF. The CDR3 DNA reads TGCAGCGTTGAAGTGGTGCGGAACACTGAAGCTTTCTTT.

The rearrangement joins TRBV2 to TRBJ2-1; 9 nucleotides match TRBD2. The V segment lost 3 bases and the J segment 8 bases; nucleotides outside the gene matches: 11. There are 16 residues in the CDR3. Germline CDR1 SNHLY, CDR2 FYNNEI. Here the CDR3 DNA reads TGTGCCAGCAGTGACCGGGCGGGGGGGCCTCTGGATGAGCAGTTCTTC. This encodes CASSDRAGGPLDEQFF.

This clone turned up a few times. V is TRBV2 and J is TRBJ1-5; TRBD1 aligns across 10 bases. CDR3 size: 15 residues. V lost 6 bases to trimming and J lost 5 bases; unmatched junction nucleotides: 7. CDR1 is SNHLY and CDR2 is FYNNEI in the germline V gene. In DNA, the CDR3 is TGTGCCAGCAGCCGGACGGGACAGGGGTATCAGCCCCAGCATTTT. As protein: CASSRTGQGYQPQHF.

This clone was seen just once. The J gene is TRBJ2-2, the V gene TRBV5-4; 14 nucleotides match TRBD2. V lost 3 bases and J lost 4; bases outside the gene matches: 2. Germline V gene lookup returns CDR1 SGHNT and CDR2 YYREEE (reference sequence). The CDR3 runs to 16 residues. CDR3 sequence (DNA): TGTGCCAGCAGCTCCGGGACTAGCGGGAGCACCGGGGAGCTGTTTTTT. It yields the protein CASSSGTSGSTGELFF.

The chain links TRBV7-2 to TRBJ2-1; TRBD2 aligns across 10 bases. The CDR3 consists of 17 residues. Losses at the gene ends were 1 base for V and 6 bases for J; bases not matched to a gene: 9. Germline loops: CDR1 SGHTA, CDR2 FQGNSA. CDR3 coding DNA: TGTGCCAGCAGCTTAGGTTTAGGTCTAGCGGGAGCCAATGAGCAGTTCTTC. This translates into CASSLGLGLAGANEQFF.

This rearrangement joins TRBV19 to TRBJ1-4, with a weak D call TRBD1 (6 bases). From germline, CDR1 is LNHDA and CDR2 SQIVND (reference sequence). This CDR3 contains 15 residues. V shed 3 bases and J shed 5 bases, with 13 bases lying between them. CDR3: CASSMSLQGNEKLFF. CDR3 DNA sequence: TGTGCCAGTAGTATGTCATTACAGGGCAATGAAAAACTGTTTTTT.

V and J are TRBV7-2 and TRBJ2-7, with 10 nucleotides matching TRBD2. CDR3 size: 15 residues. CDR1 SGHTA and CDR2 FQGNSA come from the germline V gene. The ends lost 7 bases at V and 2 bases at J; junction bases unmatched: 8. CDR3 sequence reads: CASNPRLAGAYEQYF. The CDR3 DNA reads TGTGCCAGCAACCCCCGGCTAGCGGGAGCCTACGAGCAGTACTTC.

The chain couples TRBV3-1 (or the pseudogene TRBV3-2) to TRBJ2-7; no definite D call. Germline values: CDR1 LGHDT, CDR2 YNNKEL (reference sequence). The CDR3 length is 15 residues. V lost 3 bases and J 2 bases, leaving 14 bases between the germline ends. This CDR3 reads CASSQILGSPYEQYF. The CDR3 nucleotides read TGTGCCAGCAGCCAGATCTTGGGCTCCCCCTACGAGCAGTACTTC.

The V gene is TRBV20-1, the J gene TRBJ1-1; possible D gene TRBD1, 5 bases. The germline V gene has CDR1 DFQATT and CDR2 SNEGSKA (reference sequence). The CDR3 loop spans 13 amino acids. V shed 6 bases and J shed 4 bases, with 15 bases lying between them. CDR3 residues: CSASKGVGTEAFF. The CDR3 DNA sequence: TGCAGTGCCAGTAAAGGGGTTGGCACTGAAGCTTTCTTT.

The V and J genes are TRBV18 and TRBJ1-2, with 9 bases aligning to TRBD1. V lost 5 bases and J lost 6; bases outside the gene matches: 7. Germline CDR1 reads KGHSH; CDR2 reads LQKENI. The CDR3 has 14 residues. The CDR3 DNA reads as TGTGCCAGCTCATCAAGGACAGGGGAAGATGGCTACACCTTC. Its translation: CASSSRTGEDGYTF.